This entry lists 27 T cell receptor beta chains sequenced from one sample in a study of blood T cells in healthy people across ages. With a J-beta primer mix and a sample-barcoded 5' primer, a second PCR ran roughly 6 to 12 cycles. TCRdb re-analysed the 5' RACE reads in MiXCR, keeping a single row per CDR3 protein. The sample carries 2 million or so distinct CDR3 sequences, roughly 50% recorded once. Sequenced material: blood. The receptors stem from a woman between 40 and 55 years old in good health.

This rearrangement joins TRBV7-2 to TRBJ2-1; D might be TRBD1 or TRBD2, each matching 5 bases. With 5 bases removed from V and 3 bases from J, the gap between germline ends came to 14 bases. This CDR3 has 15 residues. The germline CDR1 and CDR2 sequences are SGHTA and FQGNSA. DNA of the CDR3: TGTGCCAGCAGCGGGGGTCGAACCTTCTACAATGAGCAGTTCTTC. Protein sequence: CASSGGRTFYNEQFF.

The V and J genes are TRBV20-1 and TRBJ2-4, with 9 bases aligning to TRBD2. Judging by the DNA end, TRBJ2-5 fits better; the J call may be wrong. Germline CDR1 reads DFQATT; CDR2 reads SNEGSKA (reference sequence). This CDR3 contains 13 residues. Here the CDR3 reads CSAFSSGEETQYF. The CDR3 bases are TGCAGTGCTTTCTCTAGCGGGGAAGAGACCCAGTACTTC.

Concerning this clonotype itself: One end of the junction is discordant with germline, which a read error may explain. The chain is built from TRBV2 and TRBJ2-6; 8 bases line up with TRBD1. The germline V gene encodes CDR1 SNHLY and CDR2 FYNNEI. This CDR3 comprises 17 residues. CDR3 DNA: TGTGCCAGCATTGAACCGACAGGGGCGGCCGGGGCCAACGTCCTGACTTTC. Translating it yields CASIEPTGAAGANVLTF. Full variable domain (rest looked up from reference TRBV2 and TRBJ2-6): EPEVTQTPSHQVTQMGQEVILRCVPISNHLYFYWYRQILGQKVEFLVSFYNNEISEKSEIFDDQFSVERPDGSNFTLKIRSTKLEDSAMYFCASIEPTGAAGANVLTFGAGSRLTVL.

The rearrangement joins TRBV27 to TRBJ2-1, with 8 bases lining up with TRBD1. CDR1 MNHEY and CDR2 SMNVEV come from the germline V gene (reference sequence). The CDR3 runs to 15 residues. J lost 2 bases, V lost 3 bases, and 3 bases had no gene match. The CDR3 spells CASSLDRDPYNEQFF. The CDR3 DNA reads TGTGCCAGCAGTTTGGACAGGGACCCCTACAATGAGCAGTTCTTC.

This chain connects TRBV27 to TRBJ2-1; tentatively, D is TRBD2 (6 bases). Germline CDR1 reads MNHEY; CDR2 reads SMNVEV (reference sequence). Deletions cut 6 bases from V and 11 bases from J, with 14 bases between. CDR3 length: 12 residues. As DNA, the CDR3 is TGTGCCAGCAGGTTTCAACGGGAGAAGCAGTTCTTC. Its translation is CASRFQREKQFF.

V and J are TRBV6-1 and TRBJ1-4, with 7 bases lining up with TRBD1. Trimming removed 5 bases from V and 7 bases from J; junction bases left unmatched: 7. Looked up from germline, CDR1 is MNHNS and CDR2 is SASEGT. The CDR3 runs to 14 residues. DNA for the CDR3: TGTGCCAGCAGTCTAGGGGGCTCGGCTGAAAAACTGTTTTTT. It codes for CASSLGGSAEKLFF.

This clonotype has only one observation. The chain uses TRBV20-1 and TRBJ2-1, with 13 bases aligning to TRBD2. The ends lost 3 bases at V and 4 bases at J; junction bases unmatched: 12. The CDR3 sequence is 18 residues long. From germline, CDR1 is DFQATT and CDR2 SNEGSKA (reference sequence). CDR3 in amino acids: CSARALAGGPLGYNEQFF. The DNA for the CDR3 is TGCAGTGCTAGGGCACTAGCGGGGGGGCCGTTGGGATACAATGAGCAGTTCTTC.

The chain couples TRBV5-1 to TRBJ2-5; TRBD1 is a possible D gene (6 bases). The germline gives CDR1 SGHRS, CDR2 YFSETQ. Trimming left V 0 bases short and J 3 bases short, with 12 bases between. CDR3 length: 15 amino acids. This chain's CDR3 is CASSLAGQLKETQYF. CDR3 DNA sequence: TGCGCCAGCAGCTTGGCGGGACAATTGAAAGAGACCCAGTACTTC.

This clonotype was detected only a few times. Germline and junction disagree at one end, which may indicate a read error. The chain carries TRBV7-2 and TRBJ1-4, with no clear D. This CDR3 comprises 11 residues. CDR1 and CDR2 (germline): SGHTA, FQGNSA. The CDR3 DNA reads TGTGCCGGCAGCTTTGATGAAAAACTGTTTTTT. This encodes CAGSFDEKLFF.

This sequence joins TRBV5-1 and TRBJ2-3; D not resolved. The CDR3 covers 15 residues. Trimming cost V 5 bases and J 2 bases, with 15 bases left between them. Germline V gene lookup returns CDR1 SGHRS and CDR2 YFSETQ. The CDR3 sequence: CASSGKDGFTDTQYF. The CDR3 DNA sequence: TGCGCCAGCAGTGGGAAGGACGGATTCACAGATACGCAGTATTTT.

As concerns this clonotype: A much larger clone lies one base from this, so it may be a read error. In DNA, the CDR3 is TGTGCCAGCAGTTTACAACAGGTGGGAGAGACCCAGTACTTC. Its translation: CASSLQQVGETQYF. The chain employs TRBV12-3 or TRBV12-4 and TRBJ2-7; a weak D match, TRBD1 (5 bases). The end of the DNA is better explained by TRBJ2-5, so the J call may be wrong. This CDR3 comprises 14 residues.

This clonotype was seen a handful of times. The chain couples TRBV20-1 to TRBJ2-5; no firm D call. The CDR3 length is 15 residues. V gave up 0 bases and J gave up 2 bases, with 13 bases separating them. Germline-derived CDR1 and CDR2 are DFQATT and SNEGSKA (reference sequence). The CDR3 loop reads CSARDPTGVQETQYF. The CDR3 DNA reads TGCAGTGCTAGAGATCCGACCGGCGTACAAGAGACCCAGTACTTC.

This clonotype was picked up a small number of times. V usage is TRBV10-1 and J usage is TRBJ2-5; 7 bases align to TRBD1. The V segment lost 10 bases and the J segment 5 bases; nucleotides outside the gene matches: 13. The germline CDR1 and CDR2 sequences are WNHNN and SYGVQD (reference sequence). The CDR3 sequence is 14 residues long. The CDR3 DNA is TGCGCCAACCTATCAGGCAGGGGGACCGAGACCCAGTACTTC. Amino acid sequence: CANLSGRGTETQYF.

On this clonotype itself: One end of the junction fails to match germline, which may point to a read error. V is TRBV7-2 and J is TRBJ2-7, with 7 nucleotides matching TRBD2. This CDR3 spans 15 amino acids. The germline gives CDR1 SGHTA, CDR2 FQGNSA. CDR3 sequence reads: CASSWGPSGSYERYF. The CDR3 region has the DNA TGTGCCAGCAGCTGGGGACCTAGCGGATCCTACGAGCGGTACTTC.

This chain joins TRBV4-1 and TRBJ2-5, with 9 positions matching TRBD2. The CDR3 has 15 residues. Germline V lookup: CDR1 MGHRA, CDR2 YSYEKL. V trimming: 7 bases; J trimming: 4 bases; junction bases outside the gene matches: 10. DNA of the CDR3: TGCGCCAGCAATGGCGGGGGGGCTCTCGGAGAGACCCAGTACTTC. Translation gives CASNGGGALGETQYF.

The rearrangement uses TRBV3-1 and TRBJ2-3; D remains unclear. Trimming left V 4 bases short and J 5 bases short, with 13 bases between. There are 14 residues in the CDR3. CDR1 and CDR2 (germline): LGHDT, YNNKEL (reference sequence). CDR3 in DNA: TGTGCCAGCAGCCCCCGGGTGGCTGGAGATACGCAGTATTTT. Translated: CASSPRVAGDTQYF.

V usage is TRBV18 and J usage is TRBJ1-6; TRBD1 matches at 7 bases. The CDR3 contains 16 residues. V lost 6 bases, J lost 5 bases, and 10 bases stayed unmatched. Germline V gene data show CDR1 as KGHSH and CDR2 as LQKENI. CDR3 coding DNA: TGTGCCAGCTCGCCGGGACAGCTAACAAATAATTCACCCCTCCACTTT. This gives the protein CASSPGQLTNNSPLHF.

This clonotype occurred a few times. The chain couples TRBV5-6 to TRBJ1-2, with D tentatively TRBD1 (5 bases). The CDR3 has 15 residues. Trimming shortened V by 1 base and J by 5 bases, and 15 bases separated the two germline ends. Looked up from germline, CDR1 is SGHDT and CDR2 is YYEEEE. The CDR3 DNA follows: TGTGCCAGCAGCTTGAGCAGGCAGGGAATTTATGGCTACACCTTC. This gives the protein CASSLSRQGIYGYTF.

The chain couples TRBV20-1 to TRBJ1-4; D call uncertain. This CDR3 contains 13 residues. Germline V gene lookup returns CDR1 DFQATT and CDR2 SNEGSKA (reference sequence). V was shortened by 4 bases and J by 6 bases, with 12 bases between the two germline ends. The CDR3 DNA reads TGCAGTGCTACGGCCAATTGGGATGAAAAACTGTTTTTT. It specifies CSATANWDEKLFF.

Here the CDR3 reads CASSLQGRVANEKLFF. The CDR3, as DNA: TGTGCCAGCAGTCTACAGGGCCGGGTAGCTAATGAAAAACTGTTTTTT. The gene calls are TRBV12-3 or TRBV12-4 and TRBJ1-4, with D possibly TRBD1 on 6 matching bases. The CDR3 contains 16 residues. The germline V and J ends were trimmed by 5 bases and 3 bases, with 16 bases remaining between them.

This rearrangement joins TRBV6-1 to TRBJ2-7, with a tentative D call TRBD1 (6 bases). V lost 5 bases and J lost 1, with 12 bases in between. The germline gives CDR1 MNHNS, CDR2 SASEGT. This CDR3 has 14 amino acids. The CDR3 sequence is CASSRRDTSYEQYF. As DNA, the CDR3 is TGTGCCAGCAGTAGACGGGACACTTCCTACGAGCAGTACTTC.

V gene TRBV4-2 combines with J gene TRBJ2-3, with 7 bases that match TRBD1. Germline CDR1 and CDR2: LGHNA and YNFKEQ. CDR3 length: 15 amino acids. V lost 0 bases to trimming and J lost 3 bases; unmatched junction nucleotides: 3. This CDR3 is CASSQDSRGTDTQYF. As DNA, the CDR3 is TGTGCCAGCAGCCAAGATAGCAGGGGGACAGATACGCAGTATTTT.

The V gene is TRBV10-3, the J gene TRBJ2-1, with no clear D. Germline CDR1 is ENHRY and CDR2 is SYGVKD. V was shortened by 4 bases and J by 6 bases, with 10 bases between the two germline ends. The length of the CDR3 is 13 residues. CDR3 sequence: CAISGDLFNEQFF. The CDR3 nucleotides read TGTGCCATCAGTGGAGACTTGTTCAATGAGCAGTTCTTC.

V usage is TRBV12-3 or TRBV12-4 and J usage is TRBJ1-4; D might be TRBD1 (5 bases). This CDR3 contains 16 residues. Trimming removed 2 bases from V and 2 bases from J, with 12 bases in between. This CDR3 reads CASSLYGSGTNEKLFF. The DNA of the CDR3 is TGTGCCAGCAGTTTATATGGGTCAGGGACTAATGAAAAACTGTTTTTT.

V is TRBV4-2 and J is TRBJ2-3, with TRBD2 matching 13 bases. Germline CDR1 and CDR2: LGHNA and YNFKEQ. V lost 4 bases, J lost 0 bases, and 7 bases stayed unmatched. This CDR3 is 18 amino acids long. CDR3 region: CASSPRTSGGTSTDTQYF. DNA of the CDR3: TGTGCCAGCAGCCCCCGGACTAGCGGGGGAACTAGCACAGATACGCAGTATTTT.

This clonotype has more than one count but fewer than ten. This chain uses TRBV6-5 with TRBJ1-1; D possibly corresponds to TRBD1 (5 bases). V lost 5 bases, J lost 4 bases, and 17 bases lay in between. The CDR3 runs to 15 residues. Germline-derived CDR1 and CDR2 are MNHEY and SVGAGI. The CDR3: CASSDPRGGGTEAFF. DNA of the CDR3: TGTGCCAGCAGTGATCCCCGGGGGGGAGGCACTGAAGCTTTCTTT.

This clonotype was observed a few times. In DNA, the CDR3 is TGCGCCAGCAGCCAGCGTGGGACAAGTCACAATGAGCAGTTCTTC. Amino acid sequence: CASSQRGTSHNEQFF. V is TRBV4-3 and J is TRBJ2-1; TRBD1 is a possible D gene (6 bases). Looked up from germline, CDR1 is LGHNA and CDR2 is YSLEER. V was shortened by 3 bases and J by 5 bases, with 14 bases between the two germline ends. The length of the CDR3 is 15 residues.